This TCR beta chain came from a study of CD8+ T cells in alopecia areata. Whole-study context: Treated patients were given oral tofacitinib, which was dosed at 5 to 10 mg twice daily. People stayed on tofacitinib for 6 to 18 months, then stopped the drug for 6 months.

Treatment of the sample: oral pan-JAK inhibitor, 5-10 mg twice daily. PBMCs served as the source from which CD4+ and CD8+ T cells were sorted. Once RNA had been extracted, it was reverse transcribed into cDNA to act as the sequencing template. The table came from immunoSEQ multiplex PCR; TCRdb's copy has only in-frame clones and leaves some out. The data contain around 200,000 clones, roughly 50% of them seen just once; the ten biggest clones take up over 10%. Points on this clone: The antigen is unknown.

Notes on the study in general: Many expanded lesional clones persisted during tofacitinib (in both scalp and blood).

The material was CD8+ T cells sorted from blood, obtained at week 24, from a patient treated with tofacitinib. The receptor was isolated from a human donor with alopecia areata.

This chain's CDR3 is CASSSPGLAGTWSYEQYF. The CDR3 bases are TGTGCCAGCAGCTCACCAGGACTAGCGGGGACATGGTCCTACGAGCAGTACTTC. The chain employs TRBV7-9 and TRBJ2-7; TRBD2 agrees at 12 bases. Germline V gene lookup returns CDR1 SEHNR and CDR2 FQNEAQ (reference sequence). With 4 bases clipped from V and 1 base from J, the junction kept 11 bases outside the gene matches. CDR3 length equals 18 residues.